Here is one TCR beta chain with its context. This PCR relied on a set of 60 Vbeta primers and 13 Jbeta primers. Sequencing was performed with immunoSEQ multiplex PCR; in TCRdb, only in-frame clones are kept and a portion is missing. Of approximately 160,000 clones in the sample, approximately 75% were seen once. The source of the sample is a study of cytomegalovirus exposure and HLA in healthy donors. The germline V gene has CDR1 SGHAT and CDR2 FQNNGV. This CDR3 has 17 residues. Trimming removed 5 bases from V and 4 bases from J; junction bases left unmatched: 13. The TCR was taken from a woman in her late teens or twenties in good health and CMV-seronegative. The chain links TRBV11-2 to TRBJ2-1; 8 bases agree with TRBD2. The sample was PBMCs. The CDR3, as DNA: TGTGCCAGCAGCCCACGGCGCACGGGGGGGCAATACAATGAGCAGTTCTTC. Protein: CASSPRRTGGQYNEQFF.